The 21 T cell receptor beta chains given below trace back to one sample, sequenced in a study of blood T cell repertoires in COVID-19 (dated by TCRdb to 2018 to 2020). Library preparation used the immunoSEQ multiplex PCR assay. The table comes from immuneACCESS by way of TCRdb, which keeps in-frame sequences with V and J called. Part of the clones is missing from these tables; in studies checked, under half for an unresolved V gene and the rest for unknown reasons. The table for this sample lists around 100,000 clones; around nine tenths of them were counted only once. The ten top clones hold 2.5% to 3.5% of the sample. The sample taken for sequencing was peripheral blood. The receptors stem from a man in his fifties with active or convalescent COVID-19.

The chain carries TRBV6-1 and TRBJ2-3; 10 bases match TRBD1. The CDR3 runs to 14 residues. V lost 3 bases and J lost 4; bases outside the gene matches: 1. Germline V CDR1 and CDR2: MNHNS, SASEGT. CDR3 sequence reads: CASSEGQGPDTQYF. CDR3 bases: TGTGCCAGCAGTGAGGGACAGGGGCCAGATACGCAGTATTTT.

The chain is built from TRBV7-9 and TRBJ2-1; 9 bases are a match to TRBD2. V dropped 5 bases and J dropped 10; count of bases not matched to a gene: 12. The germline V gene has CDR1 SEHNR and CDR2 FQNEAQ (reference sequence). The CDR3 consists of 15 residues. Here the CDR3 DNA reads TGTGCCAGCAGCCCGGCCCCTAGCGGGGCCGGGGAGCAGTTCTTC. Its translation: CASSPAPSGAGEQFF.

The chain couples TRBV28 to TRBJ2-5; 7 bases are a match to TRBD1. Germline CDR1 is MDHEN and CDR2 is SYDVKM. V shed 4 bases and J 2 bases; nucleotides not matched to a gene: 4. This CDR3 comprises 14 residues. The CDR3 nucleotides are TGTGCCAGCAGTTCCGGACAGGTTCAAGAGACCCAGTACTTC. It is translated as CASSSGQVQETQYF.

This clone appeared once. This chain uses TRBV30 with TRBJ1-6; maybe TRBD1 (5 bases). Germline V gene sequence: CDR1 GTSNPN, CDR2 SVGIG (reference sequence). The ends were cut back, 5 bases at V and 5 bases at J, with 22 bases in the middle. This CDR3 spans 17 amino acids. CDR3 protein: CAWAPRGVGFNNSPLHF. The CDR3 bases are TGTGCCTGGGCCCCACGGGGGGTGGGTTTTAATAATTCACCCCTCCACTTT.

CDR3 in amino acids: CASISVTGHSSYNEQFF. CDR3 nucleotide sequence: TGTGCCAGCATCTCAGTCACAGGGCACAGCTCCTACAATGAGCAGTTCTTC. V is TRBV5-6 and J is TRBJ2-1, with D perhaps matching TRBD1 (6 bases). The CDR3 is 17 residues long. The V gene's germline CDR1 is SGHDT and CDR2 YYEEEE. Trimming left V 6 bases short and J 0 bases short, with 19 bases between.

V usage is TRBV5-1 and J usage is TRBJ2-3, with 15 bases matching TRBD2. Germline V lookup: CDR1 SGHRS, CDR2 YFSETQ. The CDR3 consists of 18 residues. The V gene end was trimmed by 4 bases and the J gene end by 1 base; junction bases not matched to a gene: 7. CDR3 in amino acids: CASSRGLAGGWGTDTQYF. DNA for the CDR3: TGCGCCAGCAGCCGGGGACTAGCGGGGGGATGGGGCACAGATACGCAGTATTTT.

The chain has TRBV3-1 (or the pseudogene TRBV3-2) and TRBJ2-1; D may be TRBD2 (5 bases). Trimming left V 1 base short and J 0 bases short, with 7 bases between. CDR3 size: 15 residues. The germline CDR1 and CDR2 sequences are LGHDT and YNNKEL (reference sequence). In nucleotides, the CDR3 is TGTGCCAGCAGCCAAGTCGGGAACTCCTACAATGAGCAGTTCTTC. Its translation is CASSQVGNSYNEQFF.

In its sample, this clone was seen once. J is TRBJ2-5 and V is TRBV9; possibly TRBD2 for D (6 bases). CDR1 SGDLS and CDR2 YYNGEE come from the germline V gene. With 0 bases removed from V and 2 bases from J, the gap between germline ends came to 14 bases. The CDR3 runs to 16 residues. DNA of the CDR3: TGTGCCAGCAGCGTAGGAGGTCGGGGGACTCAAGAGACCCAGTACTTC. Protein: CASSVGGRGTQETQYF.

The chain recombines TRBV4-3 with TRBJ2-7; D possibly corresponds to TRBD1 (6 bases). Trimming stripped 0 bases from V and 0 bases from J, with 9 bases between. CDR3 length equals 15 residues. Germline-derived CDR1 and CDR2 are LGHNA and YSLEER. CDR3 coding DNA: TGCGCCAGCAGCCAAGATAAGGACAGCTCCTACGAGCAGTACTTC. Its protein product is CASSQDKDSSYEQYF.

This chain connects TRBV2 to TRBJ1-2; 7 nucleotides line up with TRBD1. Germline V CDR1 and CDR2: SNHLY, FYNNEI. Unmatched junction bases numbered 4, after V lost 3 bases and J lost 3 bases. The CDR3 spans 14 residues. The CDR3 region has the DNA TGTGCCAGCAGTGAGACAGGGACGGACTATGGCTACACCTTC. Translated, it gives CASSETGTDYGYTF.

CDR3 sequence: CASSLDARETQYF. In DNA, the CDR3 is TGTGCCAGCAGCTTAGATGCCCGGGAGACCCAGTACTTC. This sequence joins TRBV7-9 and TRBJ2-5; D gene ambiguous. V was cut by 1 base and J by 5 bases, with 8 bases left in between. The germline V gene encodes CDR1 SEHNR and CDR2 FQNEAQ (reference sequence). This CDR3 spans 13 amino acids. Using reference TRBV7-9 and TRBJ2-5 for the parts outside the CDR3, the full variable domain is DTGVSQNPRHKITKRGQNVTFRCDPISEHNRLYWYRQTLGQGPEFLTYFQNEAQLEKSRLLSDRFSAERPKGSFSTLEIQRTEQGDSAMYLCASSLDARETQYFGPGTRLLVL.

The chain has TRBV6-2 or TRBV6-3 and TRBJ2-5, with TRBD2 matching over 9 bases. The CDR3 covers 13 residues. The germline CDR1 and CDR2 sequences are MNHEY and SVGEGT. V was clipped by 4 bases and J by 5 bases; unmatched bases: 2. The CDR3 nucleotides read TGTGCCAGCAGTTTAGCGGGGGTTGAGACCCAGTACTTC. Protein: CASSLAGVETQYF.

V is TRBV6-6 and J is TRBJ2-5; 9 bases align to TRBD1. The CDR3 is made up of 16 amino acids. Germline V gene sequence: CDR1 MNHNY, CDR2 SVGAGI (reference sequence). Trimming at V came to 5 bases and at J to 1 base, leaving 8 bases not matched to a gene. The CDR3 spells CASSNRDRAAQETQYF. The DNA for the CDR3 is TGTGCCAGCAGTAACCGGGACAGGGCCGCCCAAGAGACCCAGTACTTC.

CDR3 residues: CASAAGSEHYEQYF. The CDR3 coding sequence is TGTGCCAGCGCTGCCGGGTCCGAACACTACGAGCAGTACTTC. The V gene is TRBV30, the J gene TRBJ2-7, with unresolved D. The V gene lost 8 bases and the J gene lost 3 bases, with 20 bases spanning the gap. Germline V gene data show CDR1 as GTSNPN and CDR2 as SVGIG (reference sequence). This CDR3 region has 14 residues.

This clone was picked up one time. This chain uses TRBV5-1 with TRBJ2-2; 7 nucleotides agree with TRBD1. Germline V lookup: CDR1 SGHRS, CDR2 YFSETQ. With V trimmed by 5 bases and J by 4 bases, 8 bases remained unmatched. The CDR3 contains 15 residues. The chain's CDR3 is CASSHQTGSTGELFF. The CDR3 DNA reads as TGCGCCAGCAGTCACCAGACAGGGAGCACCGGGGAGCTGTTTTTT. Filled out from reference TRBV5-1 and TRBJ2-2, the complete variable domain reads KAGVTQTPRYLIKTRGQQVTLSCSPISGHRSVSWYQQTPGQGLQFLFEYFSETQRNKGNFPGRFSGRQFSNSRSEMNVSTLELGDSALYLCASSHQTGSTGELFFGEGSRLTVL.

In this sample, this clone turned up a few times. The same CDR3 arises from other DNA sequences in this sample as well. The chain couples TRBV5-4 to TRBJ1-6; D is perhaps TRBD1 (5 bases). The CDR3 runs 15 residues. V shed 5 bases and J shed 7 bases, with 16 bases lying between them. Germline V gene data show CDR1 as SGHNT and CDR2 as YYREEE (reference sequence). The CDR3 protein is CASSPRGGVNSPLHF. CDR3 sequence (DNA): TGTGCCAGCAGTCCCCGGGGGGGGGTAAATTCACCCCTCCACTTT. The full variable domain, rest sourced from reference TRBV5-4 and TRBJ1-6, is ETGVTQSPTHLIKTRGQQVTLRCSSQSGHNTVSWYQQALGQGPQFIFQYYREEENGRGNFPPRFSGLQFPNYSSELNVNALELDDSALYLCASSPRGGVNSPLHFGNGTRLTVT.

The V gene is TRBV2, the J gene TRBJ2-5, with 7 bases matching TRBD2. Per germline, CDR1 SNHLY and CDR2 FYNNEI. CDR3 size: 14 residues. V lost 6 bases and J lost 5; bases outside the gene matches: 9. CDR3 DNA sequence: TGTGCCAGCAGAGAGCGGGGAGGTGGGGAGACCCAGTACTTC. This gives the protein CASRERGGGETQYF.

The V gene is TRBV5-8, the J gene TRBJ2-3, with 7 bases matching TRBD1. Germline V lookup: CDR1 SGHTS, CDR2 YDEGEE. CDR3 length: 15 amino acids. J was trimmed by 0 bases and V by 6 bases; bases with no gene match: 7. DNA of the CDR3: TGTGCCAGCAACCCCGGGACAGCAAGCACAGATACGCAGTATTTT. Its protein is CASNPGTASTDTQYF.

The V gene is TRBV7-2, the J gene TRBJ2-1; 12 positions agree with TRBD2. The V gene's germline CDR1 is SGHTA and CDR2 FQGNSA. After removal of 5 bases from V and 7 bases from J, the junction contained 6 bases not matched to a gene. This CDR3 has 15 amino acids. This CDR3 reads CASSAVLAGGNEQFF. The CDR3 DNA sequence: TGTGCCAGCAGCGCCGTTCTAGCGGGGGGGAATGAGCAGTTCTTC.

The chain couples TRBV2 to TRBJ2-3; unclear D gene. The CDR3 extends over 14 amino acids. The germline CDR1 and CDR2 sequences are SNHLY and FYNNEI. V lost 2 bases, J lost 0 bases, and 6 bases lay in between. Here the CDR3 DNA reads TGTGCCAGCAGTGAACTAACTAGCACAGATACGCAGTATTTT. Encoded protein: CASSELTSTDTQYF.

V gene TRBV5-1 combines with J gene TRBJ1-1, with D uncertain. CDR1 and CDR2 (germline): SGHRS, YFSETQ. The ends were cut back, 2 bases at V and 3 bases at J, with 8 bases in the middle. The CDR3 extends over 13 amino acids. The DNA for the CDR3 is TGCGCCAGCAGCTTCCCCGGGGACACTGAAGCTTTCTTT. Translating gives CASSFPGDTEAFF.